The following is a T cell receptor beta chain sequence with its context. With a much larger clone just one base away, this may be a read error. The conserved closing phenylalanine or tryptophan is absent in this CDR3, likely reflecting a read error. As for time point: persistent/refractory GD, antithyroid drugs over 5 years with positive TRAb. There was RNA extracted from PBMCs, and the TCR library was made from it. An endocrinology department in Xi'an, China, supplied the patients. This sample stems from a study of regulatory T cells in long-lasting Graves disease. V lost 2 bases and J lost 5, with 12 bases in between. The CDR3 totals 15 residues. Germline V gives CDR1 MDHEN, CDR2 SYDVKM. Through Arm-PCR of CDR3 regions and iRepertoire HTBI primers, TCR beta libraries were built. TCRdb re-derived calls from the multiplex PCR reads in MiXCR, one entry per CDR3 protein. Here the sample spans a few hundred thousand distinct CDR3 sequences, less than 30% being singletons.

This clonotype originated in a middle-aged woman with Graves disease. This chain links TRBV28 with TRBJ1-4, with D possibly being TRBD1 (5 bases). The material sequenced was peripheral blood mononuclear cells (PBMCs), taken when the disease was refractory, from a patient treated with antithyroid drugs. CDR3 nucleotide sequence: TGTGCCAGCAGTTTACTGGGGCAGAGGAATGAAAAACTGTTTTCT. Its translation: CASSLLGQRNEKLFS.